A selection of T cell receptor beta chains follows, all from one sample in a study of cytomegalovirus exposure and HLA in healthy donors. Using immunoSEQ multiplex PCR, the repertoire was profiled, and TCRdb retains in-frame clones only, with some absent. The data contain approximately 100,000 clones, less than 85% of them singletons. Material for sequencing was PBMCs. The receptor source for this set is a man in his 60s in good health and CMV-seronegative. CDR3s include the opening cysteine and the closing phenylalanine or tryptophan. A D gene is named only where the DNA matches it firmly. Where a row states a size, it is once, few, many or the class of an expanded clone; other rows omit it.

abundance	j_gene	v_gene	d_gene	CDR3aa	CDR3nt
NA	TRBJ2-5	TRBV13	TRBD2	CASSRRTSGIQETQYF	TGTGCCAGCAGCCGCCGGACTAGCGGGATCCAAGAGACCCAGTACTTC
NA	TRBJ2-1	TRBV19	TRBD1	CASMRAGTGGHNEQFF	TGTGCCAGTATGAGAGCGGGGACAGGGGGCCACAATGAGCAGTTCTTC
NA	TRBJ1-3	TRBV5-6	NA	CASSSREAGNTIYF	TGTGCCAGCAGCTCGAGGGAAGCCGGAAACACCATATATTTT
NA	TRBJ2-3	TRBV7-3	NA	CASSLIAGDTQYF	TGTGCCAGCAGCTTAATAGCAGGGGATACGCAGTATTTT
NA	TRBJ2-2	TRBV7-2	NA	CASSLDYGLTGELFF	TGTGCCAGCAGCTTGGACTATGGTCTCACCGGGGAGCTGTTTTTT
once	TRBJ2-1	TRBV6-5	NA	CASSRRDNRLNEQFF	TGTGCCAGCAGTCGCCGGGACAATCGCCTCAATGAGCAGTTCTTC
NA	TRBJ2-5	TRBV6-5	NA	CASRNSGGRETQYF	TGTGCCAGCAGGAATTCGGGGGGCCGGGAGACCCAGTACTTC
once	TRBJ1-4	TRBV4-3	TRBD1	CASSQDRGTGMEKLFF	TGCGCCAGCAGCCAAGATCGGGGGACAGGGATGGAAAAACTGTTTTTT
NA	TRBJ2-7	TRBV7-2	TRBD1	CASSLRSGTDYEQYF	TGTGCCAGCAGCTTAAGATCCGGGACAGATTACGAGCAGTACTTC
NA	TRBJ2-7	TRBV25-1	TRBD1	CASSEMGGTGSYEQYF	TGTGCCAGCAGTGAAATGGGTGGGACAGGGTCCTACGAGCAGTACTTC
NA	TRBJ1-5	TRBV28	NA	CASSSLNQPQHF	TGTGCCAGCAGTTCCTTGAATCAGCCCCAGCATTTT
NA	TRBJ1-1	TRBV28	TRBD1	CATLGPGTANTEAFF	TGTGCCACCCTTGGGCCCGGGACAGCGAACACTGAAGCTTTCTTT
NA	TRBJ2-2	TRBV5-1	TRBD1	CASSEGQGYGGELFF	TGCGCCAGCAGCGAGGGACAGGGTTACGGCGGGGAGCTGTTTTTT
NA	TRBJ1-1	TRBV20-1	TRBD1	CSARRQGEAFF	TGCAGTGCTAGGCGACAGGGTGAAGCTTTCTTT
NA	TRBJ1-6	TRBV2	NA	CASSESAGYNSPLHF	TGTGCCAGCAGTGAATCGGCAGGTTATAATTCACCCCTCCACTTT
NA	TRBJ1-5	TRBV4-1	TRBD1	CASSRSGQGNQPQHF	TGCGCCAGCAGCCGATCTGGACAGGGCAATCAGCCCCAGCATTTT
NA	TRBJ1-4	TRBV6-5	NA	CASSYSPRTNEKLFF	TGTGCCAGCAGTTACTCCCCGAGGACTAATGAAAAACTGTTTTTT
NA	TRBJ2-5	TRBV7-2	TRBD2	CASSFLPGSSGGGLETQYF	TGTGCCAGCAGCTTTCTCCCCGGATCTTCGGGGGGGGGCCTCGAGACCCAGTACTTC
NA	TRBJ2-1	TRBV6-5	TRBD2	CASSPGLAAYNEQFF	TGTGCCAGCTCCCCCGGGCTAGCGGCCTACAATGAGCAGTTCTTC
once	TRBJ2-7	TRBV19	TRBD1	CASSLDRGNYEQYF	TGTGCCAGTAGCCTAGACAGGGGCAACTACGAGCAGTACTTC
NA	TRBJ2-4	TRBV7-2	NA	CASSSQGTIRNIQYF	TGTGCCAGCAGCTCTCAGGGTACTATTAGAAACATTCAGTACTTC
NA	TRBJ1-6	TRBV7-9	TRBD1	CASSPRDRGDINSPLHF	TGTGCCAGCAGCCCCCGGGACAGGGGAGACATTAATTCACCCCTCCACTTT
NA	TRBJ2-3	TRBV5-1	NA	CASSQRDTSTDTQYF	TGCGCCAGCAGCCAACGGGACACCAGCACAGATACGCAGTATTTT
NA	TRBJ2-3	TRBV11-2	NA	CASRTRGDTQYF	TGTGCCAGCAGGACTAGGGGAGATACGCAGTATTTT
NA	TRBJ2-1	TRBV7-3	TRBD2	CASSLAGENNEQLF	TGTGCCAGCAGCTTGGCGGGGGAAAACAATGAGCAGCTCTTC
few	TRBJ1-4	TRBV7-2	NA	CASSPQGEKLFF	TGTGCCAGCAGTCCTCAGGGTGAAAAACTGTTTTTT
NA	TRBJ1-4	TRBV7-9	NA	CASSYLQGFIYEKLFF	TGTGCCAGCAGTTACCTCCAGGGTTTCATCTATGAAAAACTGTTTTTT
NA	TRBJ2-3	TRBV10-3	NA	CAISERGTTPDTQYF	TGTGCCATCAGTGAAAGGGGTACGACACCAGATACGCAGTATTTT
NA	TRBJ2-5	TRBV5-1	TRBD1	CASSFRGGEETQYF	TGCGCCAGCAGCTTTCGAGGGGGCGAAGAGACCCAGTACTTC
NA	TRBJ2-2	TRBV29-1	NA	CSAARTPPPGELFF	TGCAGCGCTGCTAGAACCCCACCTCCCGGGGAGCTGTTTTTT
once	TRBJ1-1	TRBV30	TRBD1	CARLPGTENTEAFF	TGTGCCCGCCTACCCGGGACAGAGAACACTGAAGCTTTCTTT
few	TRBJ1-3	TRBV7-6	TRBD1	CASSRADRDGNTIYF	TGTGCCAGCAGCCGTGCGGACAGGGATGGAAACACCATATATTTT
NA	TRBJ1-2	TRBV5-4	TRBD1	CASSPPTGLLYGYTF	TGTGCCAGCAGCCCACCGACAGGGCTACTCTATGGCTACACCTTC
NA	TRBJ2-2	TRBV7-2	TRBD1	CASSFLTGGADGELFF	TGTGCCAGCAGCTTCTTGACAGGGGGCGCGGACGGGGAGCTGTTTTTT
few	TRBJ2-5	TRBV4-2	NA	CASSPGLRRQETQYF	TGTGCCAGCAGCCCCGGACTCCGCCGGCAAGAGACCCAGTACTTC
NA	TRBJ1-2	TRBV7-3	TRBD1	CASSPGTARGGYTF	TGTGCCAGCAGCCCCGGGACAGCGCGTGGTGGCTACACCTTC
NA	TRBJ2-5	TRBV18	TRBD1	CASSPTPQGVEETQYF	TGTGCCAGCTCACCAACACCACAGGGGGTGGAAGAGACCCAGTACTTC
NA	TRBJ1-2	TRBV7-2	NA	CASRTTGPYGYTF	TGTGCCAGCAGAACCACAGGCCCCTATGGCTACACCTTC
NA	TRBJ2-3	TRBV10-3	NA	CAISLYRNTDTQYF	TGTGCCATCAGCCTATACAGAAACACAGATACGCAGTATTTT
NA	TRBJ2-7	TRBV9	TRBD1	CASSVGDSYEQYF	TGTGCCAGCAGCGTAGGGGACAGCTACGAGCAGTACTTC
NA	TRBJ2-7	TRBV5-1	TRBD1	CASSPDRDEQYF	TGCGCCAGCAGCCCGGACAGGGATGAGCAGTACTTC
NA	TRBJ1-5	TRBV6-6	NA	CASSYLAASDQPQHF	TGTGCCAGCAGTTACTTGGCAGCTAGCGATCAGCCCCAGCATTTT
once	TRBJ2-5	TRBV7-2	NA	CASSLTKGPQETQYF	TGTGCCAGCAGCTTAACTAAGGGGCCGCAAGAGACCCAGTACTTC
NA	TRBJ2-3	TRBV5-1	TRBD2	CASSVTSGSAGGTQYF	TGCGCCAGCAGCGTGACTAGCGGGTCCGCCGGCGGGACGCAGTATTTT
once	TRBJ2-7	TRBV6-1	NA	CASSEAGDSSYEQYF	TGTGCCAGCAGTGAGGCAGGTGACAGCTCCTACGAGCAGTACTTC
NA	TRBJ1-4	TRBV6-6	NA	CASSYSIGDEKLFF	TGTGCCAGCAGTTACTCGATAGGGGATGAAAAACTGTTTTTT
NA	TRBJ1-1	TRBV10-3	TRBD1	CAISEFRSGQGNTEAFF	TGTGCCATCAGTGAGTTTCGCTCGGGACAGGGGAACACTGAAGCTTTCTTT
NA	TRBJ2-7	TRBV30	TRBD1	CAWSPGTGIKYEQYF	TGTGCCTGGAGCCCCGGGACAGGGATTAAGTACGAGCAGTACTTC
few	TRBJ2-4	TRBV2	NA	CASRARGGTNIQYF	TGTGCCAGCAGGGCCAGGGGAGGGACGAACATTCAGTACTTC
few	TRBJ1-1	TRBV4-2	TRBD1	CASSHPGQGTEAFF	TGTGCCAGCAGCCATCCGGGACAGGGAACTGAAGCTTTCTTT
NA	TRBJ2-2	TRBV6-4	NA	CASSDSEDTGELFF	TGTGCCAGCAGTGACTCGGAGGACACCGGGGAGCTGTTTTTT
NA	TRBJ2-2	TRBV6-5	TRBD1	CASSWTGLDTGELFF	TGTGCCAGCAGTTGGACAGGCCTAGACACCGGGGAGCTGTTTTTT
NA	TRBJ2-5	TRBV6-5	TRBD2	CASSYWAGGKETQYF	TGTGCCAGCAGTTACTGGGCGGGGGGGAAAGAGACCCAGTACTTC
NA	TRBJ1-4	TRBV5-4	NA	CASSFFATNEKLFF	TGTGCCAGCAGCTTCTTCGCGACTAATGAAAAACTGTTTTTT
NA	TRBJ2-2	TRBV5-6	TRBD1	CASSWDRGGELFF	TGTGCCAGCAGCTGGGACAGGGGTGGGGAGCTGTTTTTT